Presented here are 30 T cell receptor beta chains from one specimen sequenced in a study of T-cell reconstitution after alpha-beta-depleted transplantation in children. The TCRbeta library was prepared with unique molecular identifiers. One entry per CDR3 protein, called by TCRdb with MiXCR from the PCR reads. The repertoire holds some 520,000 distinct CDR3 sequences, with roughly 33% as singletons. The sample in question was PBMCs from the stem cell graft donor, obtained from the stem cell graft. Source of these receptors: a human donor who donated a stem cell graft to a child with aplastic anemia.

This clonotype turned up a few times. The gene calls are TRBV6-5 and TRBJ1-1; no firm D call. Germline CDR1 reads MNHEY; CDR2 reads SVGAGI. V was cut by 3 bases and J by 2 bases, with 10 bases left in between. This CDR3 region has 14 residues. CDR3 sequence reads: CASSYYEGNTEAFF. CDR3 nucleotides: TGTGCCAGCAGTTATTACGAGGGAAACACTGAAGCTTTCTTT.

This chain uses TRBV6-2 or TRBV6-3 with TRBJ1-4, with a tentative D call TRBD1 (5 bases). The CDR3 sequence is 17 residues long. The germline V gene encodes CDR1 MNHEY and CDR2 SVGEGT. V was trimmed by 2 bases and J by 0 bases, leaving 13 bases between them. CDR3 in DNA: TGTGCCAGCAGTTACAGCGGGACGATGGCAACTAATGAAAAACTGTTTTTT. This codes for CASSYSGTMATNEKLFF.

The chain uses TRBV30 and TRBJ2-2, with a weak D call TRBD1 (5 bases). V lost 0 bases and J 1 base, leaving 9 bases between the germline ends. Per germline, CDR1 GTSNPN and CDR2 SVGIG (reference sequence). This CDR3 has 15 residues. CDR3 residues: CAWSVPGMNTGELFF. CDR3 DNA sequence: TGTGCCTGGAGTGTCCCAGGGATGAACACCGGGGAGCTGTTTTTT.

This clonotype was counted a single time. The chain is built from TRBV7-3 and TRBJ2-7; D remains ambiguous. There are 13 residues in the CDR3. CDR1 SGHTA and CDR2 FQGTGA come from the germline V gene. Between the trimmed V and J ends, which lost 3 bases and 2 bases, there was a span of 8 bases. In DNA form, the CDR3 reads TGTGCCAGCAGCTTTTACTCCACCTACGAGCAGTACTTC. Its translation is CASSFYSTYEQYF.

The chain links TRBV29-1 to TRBJ2-1, with TRBD2 matching over 8 bases. Per germline, CDR1 SQVTM and CDR2 ANQGSEA. The junction had 9 bases not matched to a gene; V was cut back by 5 bases and J by 0 bases. This CDR3 comprises 16 residues. The CDR3 DNA follows: TGCAGCGTTAAAGCGGGAGACCCTAGCTCCTACAATGAGCAGTTCTTC. Its protein product is CSVKAGDPSSYNEQFF.

J is TRBJ1-2 and V is TRBV30, with D perhaps TRBD1 (5 bases). Germline V gene data show CDR1 as GTSNPN and CDR2 as SVGIG (reference sequence). V was clipped by 2 bases and J by 8 bases, with 15 bases between them. This CDR3 is 13 amino acids long. CDR3 bases: TGTGCCTGGAGTCCCGGGGGAGCGAGGGGCTACACCTTC. This codes for CAWSPGGARGYTF.

This clonotype showed up just a few times. The chain joins TRBV7-2 to TRBJ2-3; D not certain. The CDR3 has 15 residues. Germline CDR1 is SGHTA and CDR2 is FQGNSA. Trimming removed 5 bases at V and 0 bases at J, with 12 bases between. The CDR3 protein is CASSPSSISTDTQYF. CDR3 DNA sequence: TGTGCCAGCAGCCCAAGTTCCATTAGCACAGATACGCAGTATTTT.

The V and J genes are TRBV29-1 and TRBJ2-1; TRBD2 matches 11 bases. The ends lost 7 bases at V and 6 bases at J; junction bases unmatched: 8. Germline V gene lookup returns CDR1 SQVTM and CDR2 ANQGSEA. There are 14 residues in the CDR3. The CDR3 DNA sequence: TGCAGCGGCACCCTAGCGGGAGGTGGCAATGAGCAGTTCTTC. Protein product: CSGTLAGGGNEQFF.

V usage is TRBV14 and J usage is TRBJ1-2; maybe TRBD1 (5 bases). Germline V gene lookup returns CDR1 SGHDN and CDR2 FVKESK. This CDR3 comprises 15 residues. Trimming left V 0 bases short and J 4 bases short, with 12 bases between. The CDR3 DNA reads as TGTGCCAGCAGCCAAGATAATCAGGGAGTCTATGGCTACACCTTC. Protein sequence: CASSQDNQGVYGYTF.

This clonotype was observed a few times. The CDR3 region has the DNA TGTGCCACCAGCAGAGATTGGACAGAAGCTTTCTTT. This encodes CATSRDWTEAFF. The chain carries TRBV15 and TRBJ1-1, with D perhaps matching TRBD1 (5 bases). The CDR3 consists of 12 residues. V was clipped by 0 bases and J by 8 bases, with 7 bases between them. The V gene's germline CDR1 is LNHNV and CDR2 YYDKDF (reference sequence).

The rearrangement uses TRBV7-9 and TRBJ2-7, with D perhaps assigned TRBD1 or TRBD2 (5 bases each). V was pared by 2 bases and J by 3 bases, with 17 bases between. This CDR3 is built from 16 residues. Germline values: CDR1 SEHNR, CDR2 FQNEAQ (reference sequence). The CDR3 reads CASSLFLIGAGYEQYF. CDR3 bases: TGTGCCAGCAGCTTATTTCTGATCGGGGCGGGCTACGAGCAGTACTTC.

The chain joins TRBV7-2 to TRBJ1-2; D is unresolved. Trimming took off 4 bases at V and 5 bases at J, with 14 bases between the two ends. The CDR3 is 14 amino acids. CDR1 is SGHTA and CDR2 is FQGNSA in the germline V gene. CDR3 amino acids: CASSSNPDGYGYTF. The CDR3 bases are TGTGCCAGCAGCTCGAACCCGGACGGATATGGCTACACCTTC.

The genes are TRBV7-2 and TRBJ1-5; possibly TRBD1 for D (6 bases). Germline loops: CDR1 SGHTA, CDR2 FQGNSA. The V and J ends lost 5 bases and 14 bases respectively, with 16 bases between them. The CDR3 is 12 amino acids. The CDR3 DNA sequence: TGTGCCAGCAGCCTCTCCAGGGGTCCCGAGCATTTT. It yields the protein CASSLSRGPEHF.

This sequence joins TRBV15 and TRBJ1-2; D might be TRBD1 (5 bases). V lost 6 bases to trimming and J lost 8 bases, with 25 bases between them. The CDR3 is 16 residues long. Per germline, CDR1 LNHNV and CDR2 YYDKDF (reference sequence). CDR3 residues: CATSVAPGRSSGGYTF. The DNA for the CDR3 is TGTGCCACCAGTGTAGCCCCGGGGCGCTCCTCGGGGGGCTACACCTTC. Variable domain in full (rest from reference TRBV15 and TRBJ1-2): DAMVIQNPRYQVTQFGKPVTLSCSQTLNHNVMYWYQQKSSQAPKLLFHYYDKDFNNEADTPDNFQSRRPNTSFCFLDIRSPGLGDTAMYLCATSVAPGRSSGGYTFGSGTRLTVV.

V and J are TRBV10-3 and TRBJ1-1; TRBD1 is a possible D gene (6 bases). Germline-derived CDR1 and CDR2 are ENHRY and SYGVKD. This CDR3 has 13 amino acids. Between the trimmed V and J ends, which lost 4 bases and 2 bases, there was a span of 8 bases. The CDR3 spells CAISGTVNTEAFF. CDR3 sequence (DNA): TGTGCCATCAGTGGGACAGTTAACACTGAAGCTTTCTTT.

This clonotype appeared a few times. The gene calls are TRBV10-3 and TRBJ1-5, with a possible D match to TRBD1 (5 bases). CDR3 length equals 15 residues. Germline CDR1 and CDR2: ENHRY and SYGVKD. Between the trimmed V and J ends, which lost 6 bases and 2 bases, there was a span of 14 bases. For the CDR3, the DNA is TGTGCCATCAGACCCGGGTTAGGGGGCAATCAGCCCCAGCATTTT. It encodes CAIRPGLGGNQPQHF.

V usage is TRBV7-2 and J usage is TRBJ1-1, with a weak D call TRBD1 (6 bases). The CDR3 is 16 amino acids. V lost 5 bases, J lost 2 bases, and 18 bases lay in between. Germline lookup yields CDR1 SGHTA and CDR2 FQGNSA. In DNA form, the CDR3 reads TGTGCCAGCAGCAGGGGGGGCGCCACTTTAAACACTGAAGCTTTCTTT. Its translation is CASSRGGATLNTEAFF.

V is TRBV20-1 and J is TRBJ2-7; D remains unclear. The length of the CDR3 is 14 residues. Per germline, CDR1 DFQATT and CDR2 SNEGSKA (reference sequence). Trimming pared 1 base from V and 2 bases from J, leaving 12 bases between. The CDR3 DNA reads as TGCAGTGCTAGAGGGGCCCCCCCTCCCTACGAGCAGTACTTC. It is translated as CSARGAPPPYEQYF.

In this sample, this clonotype turned up a few times. V usage is TRBV20-1 and J usage is TRBJ2-1, with 14 bases that match TRBD2. Trimming at V came to 5 bases and at J to 2 bases, leaving 8 bases not matched to a gene. Germline-derived CDR1 and CDR2 are DFQATT and SNEGSKA (reference sequence). The length of the CDR3 is 17 residues. CDR3 sequence (DNA): TGCAGTGCTGGGGGGACTAGCGGGAGTGGCGCCTACAATGAGCAGTTCTTC. This gives the protein CSAGGTSGSGAYNEQFF.

The rearrangement joins TRBV5-1 to TRBJ1-5; no definite D call. The CDR3 extends over 14 amino acids. The ends were cut back, 4 bases at V and 2 bases at J, with 10 bases in the middle. Germline assignment: CDR1 SGHRS and CDR2 YFSETQ. The CDR3 protein is CASSPTWGNQPQHF. The CDR3 bases are TGCGCCAGCAGCCCAACTTGGGGCAATCAGCCCCAGCATTTT. The full variable domain, in which reference TRBV5-1 and TRBJ1-5 provide the parts outside the CDR3, is KAGVTQTPRYLIKTRGQQVTLSCSPISGHRSVSWYQQTPGQGLQFLFEYFSETQRNKGNFPGRFSGRQFSNSRSEMNVSTLELGDSALYLCASSPTWGNQPQHFGDGTRLSIL.

A few counts support this clonotype. V gene TRBV7-8 combines with J gene TRBJ1-1, with TRBD1 as a possible D gene (5 bases). Germline values: CDR1 SGHVS, CDR2 FQNEAQ. V was trimmed by 5 bases and J by 12 bases, leaving 22 bases between them. CDR3 size: 14 residues. The DNA for the CDR3 is TGTGCCAGCAGCCAATTTACCAGGGATGCCCCGACTTTCTTT. Amino acid sequence: CASSQFTRDAPTFF.

This chain links TRBV19 with TRBJ1-5; weak D call: TRBD1 (5 bases). CDR1 and CDR2 (germline): LNHDA, SQIVND (reference sequence). V was shortened by 1 base and J by 4 bases, with 14 bases between the two germline ends. This CDR3 has 16 residues. In DNA, the CDR3 is TGTGCCAGTAGTATAGGGTACAGGCCAAGTAATCAGCCCCAGCATTTT. Protein product: CASSIGYRPSNQPQHF.

V and J are TRBV11-1 and TRBJ2-7, with TRBD1 identical over 7 bases. With V trimmed by 7 bases and J by 2 bases, 11 bases remained unmatched. CDR3 length: 15 amino acids. Per germline, CDR1 SGHAT and CDR2 FQDESV (reference sequence). CDR3 sequence reads: CASNTRRGSTYEQYF. The CDR3 bases are TGTGCCAGCAATACTCGCAGGGGGAGCACCTACGAGCAGTACTTC. Using reference TRBV11-1 and TRBJ2-7 for the parts outside the CDR3, the full variable domain is EAEVAQSPRYKITEKSQAVAFWCDPISGHATLYWYRQILGQGPELLVQFQDESVVDDSQLPKDRFSAERLKGVDSTLKIQPAELGDSAMYLCASNTRRGSTYEQYFGPGTRLTVT.

The CDR3 reads CASSLLPFSVTGELFF. For the CDR3, the DNA is TGTGCCAGCAGCTTGCTTCCGTTTTCCGTCACCGGGGAGCTGTTTTTT. This chain links TRBV5-5 with TRBJ2-2; D is ambiguous. This CDR3 region has 16 residues. CDR1 is SGHKS and CDR2 is YYEKEE in the germline V gene (reference sequence). The V end lost 1 base, the J end lost 4 bases, and 14 bases lay between the germline ends.

This chain links TRBV20-1 with TRBJ2-1, with D maybe TRBD1 (5 bases). V was trimmed by 1 base and J by 8 bases, leaving 18 bases between them. The CDR3 loop spans 15 amino acids. Germline V lookup: CDR1 DFQATT, CDR2 SNEGSKA (reference sequence). The CDR3 DNA sequence: TGCAGTGCTAGAGTTACGGGCCAGCAAGGGGATGAGCAGTTCTTC. Amino acids: CSARVTGQQGDEQFF.

V usage is TRBV5-4 and J usage is TRBJ2-5; TRBD2 matches at 10 bases. The CDR3 consists of 15 residues. The germline CDR1 and CDR2 sequences are SGHNT and YYREEE (reference sequence). The junction had 5 bases not matched to a gene; V was cut back by 1 base and J by 5 bases. The CDR3 DNA follows: TGTGCCAGCAGCTTGCCCCTAGCGGGAGAGGAGACCCAGTACTTC. Amino acid sequence: CASSLPLAGEETQYF. Full variable domain (outside the CDR3, taken from reference TRBV5-4 and TRBJ2-5): ETGVTQSPTHLIKTRGQQVTLRCSSQSGHNTVSWYQQALGQGPQFIFQYYREEENGRGNFPPRFSGLQFPNYSSELNVNALELDDSALYLCASSLPLAGEETQYFGPGTRLLVL.

This clonotype has just a few counts. The J gene is TRBJ1-6, the V gene TRBV6-5, with 7 bases fitting TRBD1. V gave up 6 bases and J gave up 5 bases; unmatched junction bases: 7. The germline V gene has CDR1 MNHEY and CDR2 SVGAGI. This CDR3 has 15 residues. The CDR3 protein is CASRLGTDHNSPLHF. The CDR3 DNA sequence: TGTGCCAGCAGACTCGGGACAGATCATAATTCACCCCTCCACTTT.

This chain uses TRBV7-8 with TRBJ1-1; D gene unclear. There are 16 residues in the CDR3. V shed 1 base and J shed 8 bases, with 20 bases lying between them. Germline V gene sequence: CDR1 SGHVS, CDR2 FQNEAQ. The CDR3 spells CASSLEIYIVAGEAFF. CDR3 DNA sequence: TGTGCCAGCAGCTTAGAAATATATATCGTCGCGGGGGAAGCTTTCTTT.

V is TRBV12-3 or TRBV12-4 and J is TRBJ2-7; D uncertain. This CDR3 contains 15 residues. V gave up 3 bases and J gave up 3 bases, with 15 bases separating them. The CDR3 DNA reads as TGTGCCAGCAGTTTCACGCCACACTCTTTCTACGAGCAGTACTTC. Translation gives CASSFTPHSFYEQYF.

The rearrangement uses TRBV6-2 or TRBV6-3 and TRBJ1-5; D gene uncertain. Trimming pared 6 bases from V and 0 bases from J, leaving 12 bases between. CDR1 and CDR2 from the germline V gene are MNHEY and SVGEGT. The CDR3 covers 15 residues. Here the CDR3 reads CASSKPAGSNQPQHF. CDR3 in DNA: TGTGCCAGCAGCAAGCCAGCCGGTAGCAATCAGCCCCAGCATTTT.